A selection of T cell receptor beta chains follows, all from one sample in a study of HIV-infected patients and healthy controls. Via MiXCR, TCRdb re-called the 5' RACE reads, giving one row per CDR3 protein. The table includes roughly 9,400 distinct CDR3 sequences, 8.7% detected once. The specimen was blood, collected during antiretroviral therapy. The receptor set was obtained from an adult with HIV infection. Both conserved end residues are part of each CDR3. Clone size appears in some rows only: once, few, many, or a class for an expanded clone.

V: TRBV6-6
size: many
J: TRBJ1-6
CDR3: CASSPSRDYNSPLHF

V: TRBV6-2/TRBV6-3
size: medium-sized
J: TRBJ2-7
CDR3: CATGRQLKVEYF

V: TRBV3-1
size: many
J: TRBJ2-2
CDR3: CASSQARRGPNTGELFF

V: TRBV3-1
size: many
J: TRBJ1-5
CDR3: CASSQTWTGTQPQHF

V: TRBV12-3/TRBV12-4
size: few
J: TRBJ1-5
CDR3: CASRFDRGSDVQPQHF

V: TRBV29-1
size: many
J: TRBJ1-1
CDR3: CSVDRDITEAFF

V: TRBV29-1
size: many
J: TRBJ1-6
CDR3: CSVSDRPNSPLHF

V: TRBV7-9
size: NA
J: TRBJ1-1
CDR3: CASSTGTATEAFF

V: TRBV14
size: many
J: TRBJ2-2
CDR3: CASSPLGPPTGELFF

V: TRBV18
size: many
J: TRBJ1-1
CDR3: CASSPGTAQHEAFF

V: TRBV7-9
size: NA
J: TRBJ2-6
CDR3: CASSINEEVGRTGANVLTF

V: TRBV7-3
size: NA
J: TRBJ2-6
CDR3: CASSSINPRDRDYSGANVLTF

V: TRBV5-6
size: medium-sized
J: TRBJ1-1
CDR3: CASSLVRGRAFF

V: TRBV12-3/TRBV12-4
size: many
J: TRBJ1-5
CDR3: CASSLGHSNQPQHF

V: TRBV6-2/TRBV6-3
size: medium-sized
J: TRBJ2-3
CDR3: CASSEGADTQYF

V: TRBV6-2/TRBV6-3
size: medium-sized
J: TRBJ1-1
CDR3: CASSYSNLFSEAFF

V: TRBV19
size: NA
J: TRBJ2-1
CDR3: CASSIWTTTGNEQFF

V: TRBV20-1
size: medium-sized
J: TRBJ2-3
CDR3: CSAPRQGRSTDTQYF

V: TRBV6-5
size: few
J: TRBJ1-6
CDR3: CASSYSMDYNSPLHF

V: TRBV6-5
size: many
J: TRBJ2-3
CDR3: CASSYLVLGGTDTQYF

V: TRBV10-3
size: NA
J: TRBJ1-6
CDR3: CAIKDRESSPLHF

V: TRBV3-1
size: many
J: TRBJ2-1
CDR3: CASSQHNGGLYNEQFF

V: TRBV10-1
size: medium-sized
J: TRBJ2-2
CDR3: CASGGGQTGELFF

V: TRBV9
size: NA
J: TRBJ2-2
CDR3: CASSVVGTNTGELFF

V: TRBV6-1
size: medium-sized
J: TRBJ1-4
CDR3: CASSEGPANEKLFF

V: TRBV18
size: NA
J: TRBJ2-3
CDR3: CASSPKTDTQYF

V: TRBV4-2
size: many
J: TRBJ1-2
CDR3: CASSLLGTGDLGYTF

V: TRBV3-1
size: medium-sized
J: TRBJ1-5
CDR3: CASSQWINQPQHF

V: TRBV15
size: medium-sized
J: TRBJ1-5
CDR3: CATSRQNQPQHF

V: TRBV7-9
size: many
J: TRBJ1-1
CDR3: CASSGGQSNTEAFF

V: TRBV19
size: many
J: TRBJ1-2
CDR3: CASSILVGTSEGYTF

V: TRBV19
size: many
J: TRBJ2-7
CDR3: CASSIDILADSYEQYF

V: TRBV20-1
size: few
J: TRBJ2-5
CDR3: CSARDPRAETQYF

V: TRBV3-1
size: NA
J: TRBJ2-3
CDR3: CASSQDYSPGDTQYF